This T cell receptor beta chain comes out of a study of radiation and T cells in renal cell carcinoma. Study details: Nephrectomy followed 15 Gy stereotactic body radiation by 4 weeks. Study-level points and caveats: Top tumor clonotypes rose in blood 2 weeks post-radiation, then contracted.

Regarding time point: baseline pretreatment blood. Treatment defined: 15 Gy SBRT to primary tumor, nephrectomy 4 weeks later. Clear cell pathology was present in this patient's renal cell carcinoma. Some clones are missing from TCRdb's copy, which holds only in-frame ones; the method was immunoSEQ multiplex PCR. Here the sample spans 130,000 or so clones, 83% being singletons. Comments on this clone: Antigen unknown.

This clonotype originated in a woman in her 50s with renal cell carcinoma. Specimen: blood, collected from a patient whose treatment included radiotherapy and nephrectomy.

The CDR3 spells CASSTGTPNTGELFF. The DNA of the CDR3 is TGCGCCAGCAGCACCGGGACACCGAACACCGGGGAGCTGTTTTTT. The rearrangement uses TRBV5-1 and TRBJ2-2; possible D gene TRBD1, 6 bases. V was cut by 4 bases and J by 0 bases, with 10 bases left in between. CDR3 length equals 15 residues. Germline values: CDR1 SGHRS, CDR2 YFSETQ.